This T cell receptor beta chain was identified during a study of blood T cell repertoires in COVID-19. Authors' analysis steps: Reference gene primer amplification gave nucleated cell count estimates. Assay: immunoSEQ multiplex PCR; the TCRdb copy retains only in-frame clones and omits some. That table is the source of V, J and clone size, and D and trimming were worked out from the DNA. The table lists roughly 200,000 clones, about 90% of them singletons. Turning to this clone: The junction departs from the called germline gene at one end, perhaps through a read error.

CDR3 length: 11 residues. The germline V gene has CDR1 SGHTS and CDR2 YDEGEE. This TCR was sampled from a man younger than 35 with active or convalescent COVID-19. Specimen: peripheral blood. The chain has TRBV5-8 and TRBJ1-1; D might be TRBD1 (5 bases). The CDR3 sequence: CASSLEGTAMF. The CDR3 DNA sequence: TGTGCCAGCAGCTTGGAGGGGACTGCAATGTTT.